These T cell receptor beta chains were read from a single sample in a study of blood T cell repertoires in COVID-19. Using immunoSEQ multiplex PCR, the repertoire was profiled, and TCRdb retains in-frame clones only, with some absent. The repertoire holds under 110,000 clones, with approximately 87% as singletons. The source material was peripheral blood. Receptor source: a woman under 40 with acute or convalescent COVID-19. The CDR3 runs from the conserved cysteine through the conserved F or W. A D gene is named only where the DNA matches it firmly. Clone size is stated in some rows and not others, as once, few, many or a class when expanded.

CDR3 length	V gene	clone size	D gene	J gene	CDR3 DNA	CDR3 protein
15	TRBV7-2	-	TRBD1	TRBJ1-1	TGTGCCAGCAGCATTACCGGGACAGTGAACACTGAAGCTTTCTTT	CASSITGTVNTEAFF
18	TRBV5-1	-	TRBD2	TRBJ2-3	TGCGCCAGCAGCCCCGCGGTAGCGGGGGACCTCAGCACAGATACGCAGTATTTT	CASSPAVAGDLSTDTQYF
13	TRBV28	once	-	TRBJ1-1	TGTGCCAGCAGTGCCGGAGGGGTGACTGAAGCTTTCTTT	CASSAGGVTEAFF
17	TRBV7-8	-	TRBD1	TRBJ2-7	TGTGCCAGCAGCTCTAAAATGGCCGGGACAGCCTCCTACGAGCAGTACTTC	CASSSKMAGTASYEQYF
17	TRBV10-3	few	-	TRBJ1-5	TGTGCCATCAGTGAGGGCAGGGGTGGACCCCAAGGCCAGCCCCAGCATTTT	CAISEGRGGPQGQPQHF
13	TRBV9	-	-	TRBJ1-1	TGTGCCAGCAGCGTAGGAACGGGGTCTCGAGCTTTCTTT	CASSVGTGSRAFF
14	TRBV3-1/TRBV3-2	once	-	TRBJ2-3	TGTGCCAGCAGCCAAGGACAGAACACAGATACGCAGTATTTT	CASSQGQNTDTQYF
14	TRBV2	-	-	TRBJ1-4	TGTGCCAGCAGTACGACAGGCCGAAATGAAAAACTGTTTTTT	CASSTTGRNEKLFF
13	TRBV10-2	-	TRBD1	TRBJ1-1	TGCGCCAGCAGTCCTCAGGGGGTCGGTGAAGCTTTCTTT	CASSPQGVGEAFF
14	TRBV25-1	-	TRBD1	TRBJ2-2	TGTGCCAGCGGACGACAGGGATGGGCCGGGGAGCTGTTTTTT	CASGRQGWAGELFF
16	TRBV4-1	once	TRBD1	TRBJ2-2	TGCGCCAGCAGCCATGACCGACAGGGGGGCACCGGGGAGCTGTTTTTT	CASSHDRQGGTGELFF
16	TRBV5-1	-	-	TRBJ1-4	TGCGCCAGCAGGACACAACCGACAGGACATAATGAAAAACTGTTTTTT	CASRTQPTGHNEKLFF
18	TRBV5-6	-	-	TRBJ1-6	TGTGCCAGCAGCCCGCCCCACAGGGAGTTTGGCGTCAATTCACCCCTCCACTTT	CASSPPHREFGVNSPLHF
14	TRBV18	-	TRBD1	TRBJ1-2	TGTGCCAGCTCACCCAGGGGGGATGGCTATGGCTACACCTTC	CASSPRGDGYGYTF
17	TRBV5-1	-	TRBD1	TRBJ1-1	TGCGCCAGCAGCTTCGGGGACAGTCATTTGTGGAGCACTGAAGCTTTCTTT	CASSFGDSHLWSTEAFF
14	TRBV24-1	-	TRBD1	TRBJ1-5	TGTGCCACCAGTGATGCGACAGGGCCCCAGCCCCAGCATTTT	CATSDATGPQPQHF
15	TRBV27	once	-	TRBJ1-6	TGTGCCAGCAGTCGTGGTCGGAGCGGCAATTCACCCCTCCACTTT	CASSRGRSGNSPLHF
15	TRBV3-1/TRBV3-2	-	-	TRBJ1-1	TGTGCCAGCAGCCCTCCGGACAGCTTGAACACTGAAGCTTTCTTT	CASSPPDSLNTEAFF
12	TRBV12-3/TRBV12-4	-	-	TRBJ2-3	TGTGCCAGCAGTCGACAGGCAGATACGCAGTATTTT	CASSRQADTQYF
16	TRBV29-1	-	TRBD1	TRBJ1-5	TGCAGCGGCGCGAGGCTCCGGGACAGGCCTCCAGGGCCCCAGCATTTT	CSGARLRDRPPGPQHF
14	TRBV11-3	-	TRBD1	TRBJ2-5	TGTGCCAGCAGCTTCGGGACAGCTCAAGAGACCCAGTACTTC	CASSFGTAQETQYF
12	TRBV10-3	-	-	TRBJ1-2	TGTGCCATCAGTGAGTCGTGGCAGGGCTACACCTTC	CAISESWQGYTF
15	TRBV9	-	TRBD1	TRBJ1-1	TGTGCCAGCAGCCCCCCGACAGGGGGAAACACTGAAGCTTTCTTT	CASSPPTGGNTEAFF
15	TRBV30	-	TRBD1	TRBJ1-2	TGTGCCTGGAGTGTCGGGGGACAGGAGACCTATGGCTACACCTTC	CAWSVGGQETYGYTF
17	TRBV7-9	-	TRBD1	TRBJ1-1	TGTGCCAGCCGGACGACCGGGACAGGGATAAGTCGGACTGAAGCTTTCTTT	CASRTTGTGISRTEAFF
14	TRBV5-1	-	-	TRBJ2-5	TGCGCCAGCAGCTCCGGACAGCCCGGGGAGACCCAGTACTTC	CASSSGQPGETQYF
14	TRBV19	-	TRBD1	TRBJ1-5	TGTGCCAGTAGTCACGACAGGGAATTCCAGCCCCAGCATTTT	CASSHDREFQPQHF
16	TRBV7-9	-	TRBD1	TRBJ2-3	TGTGCCAGCAGCTACCCACCCGGACAGGGGACAGATACGCAGTATTTT	CASSYPPGQGTDTQYF
13	TRBV30	-	-	TRBJ1-5	TGTGCCTGGAGTGTATCGGGAAATCAGCCCCAGCATTTT	CAWSVSGNQPQHF
14	TRBV5-1	-	-	TRBJ2-7	TGCGCCAGCAGCTTCCTGGCGGACTCCTACGAGCAGTACTTC	CASSFLADSYEQYF
12	TRBV9	-	TRBD1	TRBJ2-7	TGTGCCAGCCAAGGACAGGGGGGCGAGCAGTACTTC	CASQGQGGEQYF
14	TRBV5-1	-	-	TRBJ2-1	TGCGCCAGCACCCCGGCCTCGCACGGGAATGAGCAGTTCTTC	CASTPASHGNEQFF
14	TRBV2	-	-	TRBJ2-3	TGTGCCAGCTCGGGCAGGACAGCCACAGATACGCAGTATTTT	CASSGRTATDTQYF
14	TRBV27	-	-	TRBJ2-6	TGTGCCAGCAGTCCAGGGACTGGGGCCAACGTCCTGACTTTC	CASSPGTGANVLTF
15	TRBV5-6	few	TRBD1	TRBJ1-3	TGTGCCAGCAGCTTGTTACAGGGGATTGGAAACACCATATATTTT	CASSLLQGIGNTIYF
13	TRBV11-3	-	-	TRBJ2-7	TGTGCCAGCAGCTTAGTCAGGGATGGCGAGCAGTACTTC	CASSLVRDGEQYF
14	TRBV10-3	-	-	TRBJ1-5	TGTGCCATCAGTGAGTCGGGGGGAGACCAGCCCCAGCATTTT	CAISESGGDQPQHF
19	TRBV12-5	-	-	TRBJ1-3	TGTGCTAGTGGTTTGGTCCTGTGGGCCGGGACAATCTCTGGAAACACCATATATTTT	CASGLVLWAGTISGNTIYF
15	TRBV30	-	-	TRBJ1-1	TGTGCCTGGAGCCGACATATCCCCATGAACACTGAAGCTTTCTTT	CAWSRHIPMNTEAFF
16	TRBV4-2	-	-	TRBJ2-1	TGTGCCAGCAGCCGTACCGGGACTTCGAGTAACAATGAGCAGTTCTTC	CASSRTGTSSNNEQFF
17	TRBV4-2	-	TRBD2	TRBJ2-2	TGTGCCAGCAGCCTCTATCGACTAGCGGAGGACACCGGGGAGCTGTTTTTT	CASSLYRLAEDTGELFF
12	TRBV7-9	-	-	TRBJ2-3	TGTGCCAGCAGCACTTACGGAGATACGCAGTATTTT	CASSTYGDTQYF
17	TRBV5-1	few	TRBD1	TRBJ2-6	TGCGCCAGCACCCACGACAGGGCTTTCTCTGGGGCCAACGTCCTGACTTTC	CASTHDRAFSGANVLTF
14	TRBV27	-	-	TRBJ1-6	TGTGCCAGCGGTACCCCGGGACATCAGGTTTTCATCCACTTT	CASGTPGHQVFIHF
14	TRBV5-1	-	-	TRBJ1-2	TGCGCCAGCAGCTTGGCCGACAGGTCGTATGGCTACACCTTC	CASSLADRSYGYTF
15	TRBV28	-	-	TRBJ2-7	TGTGCCAGCAGTTTGGGAGGTGCTGACGCCTACGAGCAGTACTTC	CASSLGGADAYEQYF
14	TRBV10-3	-	TRBD1	TRBJ1-2	TGTGCCATCAGAACAGGGGCTGATAACTATGGCTACACCTTC	CAIRTGADNYGYTF
15	TRBV7-9	-	-	TRBJ1-6	TGTGCCAGCAGCTCCCTCAGCTCCTATAATTCACCCCTCCACTTT	CASSSLSSYNSPLHF
15	TRBV5-8	-	-	TRBJ1-6	TGTGCCAGCAGCACCAGTTACTCCTATAATTCACCCCTCCACTTT	CASSTSYSYNSPLHF
16	TRBV4-1	-	-	TRBJ2-3	TGCGCCAGCAGCCAACATATACGACAGGACACAGATACGCAGTATTTT	CASSQHIRQDTDTQYF